Shown below are 7 T cell receptor beta chains from a single sample sequenced in a study of cytomegalovirus exposure and HLA in healthy donors (dated by TCRdb to the late 2010s). Preparation of the library involved the immunoSEQ multiplex PCR assay. A mixture of 60 forward primers for TCR Vbeta segments and 13 reverse primers for TCR Jbeta segments was used in the multiplex PCR. TCRdb limited this immuneACCESS table to in-frame rearrangements with V and J called. A share of clones is missing; checked studies link under half to unresolved V genes, and the rest is unexplained. The table for this sample lists roughly 120,000 clones; 74% of them were counted only once. 9.5% to 13% of the sample is taken by the ten largest. Sequencing was done on a sample of PBMCs. Receptor source: a woman aged 50 to 65 in good health and CMV-seropositive.

The V gene is TRBV4-2, the J gene TRBJ1-2, with TRBD1 matching 8 bases. Germline CDR1 reads LGHNA; CDR2 reads YNFKEQ. The CDR3 sequence is 15 residues long. Trimming cost V 0 bases and J 4 bases; bases outside gene matches: 4. In nucleotides, the CDR3 is TGTGCCAGCAGCCAAGATTACGACAGGGGCTATGGCTACACCTTC. Amino acids: CASSQDYDRGYGYTF.

The chain uses TRBV10-3 and TRBJ1-5, with D possibly being TRBD1 (6 bases). The CDR3 spans 15 residues. CDR1 and CDR2 (germline): ENHRY, SYGVKD. Trimming shortened V by 3 bases and J by 1 base, and 10 bases separated the two germline ends. The CDR3 is CAISEGQTSNQPQHF. CDR3 DNA sequence: TGTGCCATCAGTGAAGGACAGACCAGCAATCAGCCCCAGCATTTT.

V gene TRBV25-1 combines with J gene TRBJ1-2, with a possible D match to TRBD1 (5 bases). Trimming removed 3 bases from V and 8 bases from J, with 10 bases in between. This CDR3 has 12 amino acids. Looked up from germline, CDR1 is MGHDK and CDR2 is SYGVNS. The CDR3 nucleotides are TGTGCCAGCAGTGAGGGACGGGGGGGCTACACCTTC. Its translation: CASSEGRGGYTF.

In this sample, this clone turned up a few times. The chain joins TRBV30 to TRBJ1-6, with D maybe TRBD1 (6 bases). The CDR3 covers 13 residues. CDR1 and CDR2 from the germline V gene are GTSNPN and SVGIG (reference sequence). Trimming removed 2 bases from V and 9 bases from J, with 11 bases in between. Written as DNA, the CDR3 is TGTGCCTGGAGTCAACAGGGCGGTTCACCCCTCCACTTT. Encoded protein: CAWSQQGGSPLHF.

A few counts support this clone. This chain uses TRBV2 with TRBJ2-5; 9 nucleotides agree with TRBD1. From germline, CDR1 is SNHLY and CDR2 FYNNEI. The V segment lost 7 bases and the J segment 3 bases; nucleotides outside the gene matches: 3. The CDR3 consists of 13 residues. The chain's CDR3 is CASTRDREETQYF. CDR3 bases: TGTGCCAGCACCCGGGACAGGGAAGAGACCCAGTACTTC. Filled out from reference TRBV2 and TRBJ2-5, the complete variable domain reads EPEVTQTPSHQVTQMGQEVILRCVPISNHLYFYWYRQILGQKVEFLVSFYNNEISEKSEIFDDQFSVERPDGSNFTLKIRSTKLEDSAMYFCASTRDREETQYFGPGTRLLVL.

The gene calls are TRBV7-8 and TRBJ2-2; 7 bases fit TRBD1. The CDR3 consists of 15 residues. The V gene end was trimmed by 5 bases and the J gene end by 3 bases; junction bases not matched to a gene: 6. The germline CDR1 and CDR2 sequences are SGHVS and FQNEAQ. CDR3 sequence (DNA): TGTGCCAGCAGCCAACGGGACAGCGACACCGGGGAGCTGTTTTTT. Its translation: CASSQRDSDTGELFF.

The rearrangement joins TRBV5-4 to TRBJ1-2; TRBD1 is a possible D gene (5 bases). In germline, CDR1 is SGHNT, CDR2 YYREEE (reference sequence). This CDR3 spans 15 amino acids. V lost 4 bases, J lost 0 bases, and 13 bases lay in between. The CDR3 region is CASSGGGTTNYGYTF. The DNA of the CDR3 is TGTGCCAGCAGCGGGGGGGGAACCACTAACTATGGCTACACCTTC.